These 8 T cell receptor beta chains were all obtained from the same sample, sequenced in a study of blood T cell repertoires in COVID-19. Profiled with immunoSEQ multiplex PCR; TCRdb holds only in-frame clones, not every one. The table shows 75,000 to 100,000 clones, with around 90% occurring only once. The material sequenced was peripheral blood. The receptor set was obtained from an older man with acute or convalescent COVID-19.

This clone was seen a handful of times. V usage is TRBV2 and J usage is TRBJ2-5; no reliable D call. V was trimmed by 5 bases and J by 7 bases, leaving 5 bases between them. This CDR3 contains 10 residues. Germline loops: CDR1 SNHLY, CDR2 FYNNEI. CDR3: CASSTRTQYF. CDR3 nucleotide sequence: TGTGCCAGCAGTACCAGGACCCAGTACTTC.

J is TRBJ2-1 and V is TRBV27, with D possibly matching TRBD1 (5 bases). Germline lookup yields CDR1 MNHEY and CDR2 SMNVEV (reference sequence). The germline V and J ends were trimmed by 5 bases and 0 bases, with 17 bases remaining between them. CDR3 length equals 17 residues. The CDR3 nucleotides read TGTGCCAGCAGTCAAGGTTGGGGCTCGCCCTCCTACAATGAGCAGTTCTTC. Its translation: CASSQGWGSPSYNEQFF.

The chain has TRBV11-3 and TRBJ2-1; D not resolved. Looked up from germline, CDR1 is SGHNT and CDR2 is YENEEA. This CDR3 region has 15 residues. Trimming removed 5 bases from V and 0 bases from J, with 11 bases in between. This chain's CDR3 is CASSDTSSSYNEQFF. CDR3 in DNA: TGTGCCAGCAGCGACACTTCAAGCTCCTACAATGAGCAGTTCTTC. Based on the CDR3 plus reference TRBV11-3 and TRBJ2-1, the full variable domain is EAGVVQSPRYKIIEKKQPVAFWCNPISGHNTLYWYLQNLGQGPELLIRYENEEAVDDSQLPKDRFSAERLKGVDSTLKIQPAELGDSAVYLCASSDTSSSYNEQFFGPGTRLTVL.

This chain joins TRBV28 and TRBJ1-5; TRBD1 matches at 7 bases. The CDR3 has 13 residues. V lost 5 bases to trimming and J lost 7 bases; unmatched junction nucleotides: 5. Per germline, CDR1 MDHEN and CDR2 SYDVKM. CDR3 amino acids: CASSGDSWQPQHF. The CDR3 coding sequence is TGTGCCAGCAGTGGGGACAGTTGGCAGCCCCAGCATTTT.

The CDR3 loop reads CASSYRASGLAGSSYEQYF. The CDR3 DNA reads as TGTGCCAGCAGTTACCGTGCTTCGGGACTAGCGGGGAGCTCCTACGAGCAGTACTTC. V gene TRBV6-2 or TRBV6-3 combines with J gene TRBJ2-7; 13 bases map to TRBD2. V gave up 2 bases and J gave up 0 bases; unmatched junction bases: 10. The germline V gene has CDR1 MNHEY and CDR2 SVGEGT. The CDR3 totals 19 residues.

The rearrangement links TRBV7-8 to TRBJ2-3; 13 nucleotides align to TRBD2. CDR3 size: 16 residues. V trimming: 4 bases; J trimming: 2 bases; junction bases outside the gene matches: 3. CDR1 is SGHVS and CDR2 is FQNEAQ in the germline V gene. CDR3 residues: CASSSGLAGTTDTQYF. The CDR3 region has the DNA TGTGCCAGCAGCTCGGGACTAGCGGGGACCACAGATACGCAGTATTTT.

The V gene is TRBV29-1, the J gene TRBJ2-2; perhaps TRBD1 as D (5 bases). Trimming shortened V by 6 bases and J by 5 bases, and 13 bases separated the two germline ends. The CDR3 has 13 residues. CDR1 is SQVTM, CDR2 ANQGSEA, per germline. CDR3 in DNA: TGCAGCGTGCTTGCCCCAGGGACCGGGGAGCTGTTTTTT. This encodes CSVLAPGTGELFF.

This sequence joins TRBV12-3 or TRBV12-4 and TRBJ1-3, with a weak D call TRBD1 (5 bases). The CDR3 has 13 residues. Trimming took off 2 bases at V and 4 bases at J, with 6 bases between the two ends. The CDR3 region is CASSLNRGNTIYF. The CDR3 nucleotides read TGTGCCAGCAGTTTAAACAGGGGAAACACCATATATTTT.